These T cell receptor beta chains were read from a single sample in a study of blood T cell repertoires in COVID-19. Measured with immunoSEQ multiplex PCR; TCRdb has only the in-frame clones, and not every one. This sample yields 300,000 to 350,000 clones, of which approximately 88% are seen a single time; about 1.5% belongs to the top ten. Sample: peripheral blood. Source of these receptors: a woman aged 25-40 years with COVID-19, enrolled during active disease. The CDR3 runs from the conserved cysteine through the conserved F or W. A D gene is named only where the DNA matches it firmly.

j_gene: TRBJ1-1
d_gene: -
v_gene: TRBV3-1/TRBV3-2
CDR3aa: CASSRATGNTEAFF
CDR3nt: TGTGCCAGCAGCCGCGCGACAGGGAACACTGAAGCTTTCTTT

j_gene: TRBJ2-1
d_gene: TRBD2
v_gene: TRBV2
CDR3aa: CASSDGSGDPEQFF
CDR3nt: TGTGCCAGCAGTGATGGTAGCGGGGACCCCGAGCAGTTCTTC

j_gene: TRBJ1-1
d_gene: -
v_gene: TRBV9
CDR3aa: CASSVVATSGGNTEAFF
CDR3nt: TGTGCCAGCAGCGTAGTCGCTACCTCGGGAGGGAACACTGAAGCTTTCTTT

j_gene: TRBJ1-2
d_gene: TRBD1
v_gene: TRBV12-3/TRBV12-4
CDR3aa: CASSLSDRADTF
CDR3nt: TGTGCCAGCAGTCTCTCAGACAGGGCGGACACCTTC

j_gene: TRBJ1-6
d_gene: -
v_gene: TRBV9
CDR3aa: CASSVEGGGVSPLHF
CDR3nt: TGTGCCAGCAGCGTAGAAGGGGGGGGAGTTTCACCCCTCCACTTT

j_gene: TRBJ2-5
d_gene: TRBD2
v_gene: TRBV25-1
CDR3aa: CASSARREGGRRETQYF
CDR3nt: TGTGCCAGCAGTGCCCGGCGGGAGGGGGGCCGGCGGGAGACCCAGTACTTC

j_gene: TRBJ2-7
d_gene: TRBD1
v_gene: TRBV24-1
CDR3aa: CATSESGGSGEQYF
CDR3nt: TGTGCCACCAGTGAGTCAGGGGGATCGGGGGAGCAGTACTTC

j_gene: TRBJ1-5
d_gene: -
v_gene: TRBV6-6
CDR3aa: CASSYSRGREQPQHF
CDR3nt: TGTGCCAGCAGTTACTCGAGGGGGAGAGAACAGCCCCAGCATTTT

j_gene: TRBJ1-1
d_gene: TRBD1
v_gene: TRBV7-9
CDR3aa: CASSLGTGKMNTEAFF
CDR3nt: TGTGCCAGCAGCCTCGGGACAGGAAAGATGAACACTGAAGCTTTCTTT

j_gene: TRBJ1-2
d_gene: -
v_gene: TRBV30
CDR3aa: CAWSVLPGGGYTF
CDR3nt: TGTGCCTGGAGTGTACTTCCAGGTGGCGGCTACACCTTC

j_gene: TRBJ2-3
d_gene: TRBD2
v_gene: TRBV18
CDR3aa: CASSPSAGGSTDTQYF
CDR3nt: TGTGCCAGCTCACCTTCAGCGGGGGGGTCAACAGATACGCAGTATTTT

j_gene: TRBJ1-1
d_gene: -
v_gene: TRBV9
CDR3aa: CASSPKTGNTEAFF
CDR3nt: TGTGCCAGCAGCCCAAAGACAGGCAACACTGAAGCTTTCTTT

j_gene: TRBJ1-1
d_gene: TRBD1
v_gene: TRBV5-1
CDR3aa: CASSFWTGNTEAFF
CDR3nt: TGCGCCAGCAGCTTCTGGACAGGGAACACTGAAGCTTTCTTT

j_gene: TRBJ1-2
d_gene: -
v_gene: TRBV23-1
CDR3aa: CASSQSPCRPGDRNYGYTF
CDR3nt: TGCGCCAGCAGTCAATCCCCGTGCCGGCCAGGGGACCGGAACTATGGCTACACCTTC

j_gene: TRBJ1-1
d_gene: TRBD1
v_gene: TRBV11-2
CDR3aa: CASSDRTGGSTEAFF
CDR3nt: TGTGCCAGCAGCGACAGGACAGGGGGAAGTACTGAAGCTTTCTTT

j_gene: TRBJ1-4
d_gene: -
v_gene: TRBV7-9
CDR3aa: CASSFGGLGYEKLFF
CDR3nt: TGTGCCAGCAGCTTTGGAGGGTTGGGGTATGAAAAACTGTTTTTT

j_gene: TRBJ2-3
d_gene: -
v_gene: TRBV13
CDR3aa: CASSPNTVTQYF
CDR3nt: TGTGCCAGCAGCCCCAATACTGTTACGCAGTATTTT

j_gene: TRBJ1-2
d_gene: -
v_gene: TRBV7-9
CDR3aa: CASSSPTRQFSYTF
CDR3nt: TGTGCCAGCAGCTCTCCAACAAGACAGTTCAGCTACACCTTC

j_gene: TRBJ2-4
d_gene: -
v_gene: TRBV2
CDR3aa: CASINLPAKNIQYF
CDR3nt: TGTGCCAGCATCAATCTACCCGCCAAAAACATTCAGTACTTC

j_gene: TRBJ2-5
d_gene: TRBD2
v_gene: TRBV5-4
CDR3aa: CASSPKVGLAGGVRETQYF
CDR3nt: TGTGCCAGCTCCCCCAAAGTGGGACTAGCGGGGGGGGTACGGGAGACCCAGTACTTC

j_gene: TRBJ1-3
d_gene: -
v_gene: TRBV28
CDR3aa: CASSPPVQGGNTIYF
CDR3nt: TGTGCCAGCAGTCCTCCAGTCCAGGGGGGAAACACCATATATTTT

j_gene: TRBJ2-2
d_gene: -
v_gene: TRBV6-5
CDR3aa: CASNPRTANTGELFF
CDR3nt: TGTGCCAGTAATCCCCGGACAGCGAACACCGGGGAGCTGTTTTTT

j_gene: TRBJ2-1
d_gene: -
v_gene: TRBV2
CDR3aa: CASSEALRGSEQFF
CDR3nt: TGTGCCAGCAGTGAAGCGCTACGGGGAAGTGAGCAGTTCTTC

j_gene: TRBJ2-7
d_gene: TRBD1
v_gene: TRBV2
CDR3aa: CASSDGTGGYEQYF
CDR3nt: TGTGCCAGCAGTGACGGGACAGGGGGCTACGAGCAGTACTTC

j_gene: TRBJ2-1
d_gene: TRBD1
v_gene: TRBV3-1/TRBV3-2
CDR3aa: CASSQEGQVNEQFF
CDR3nt: TGTGCCAGCAGCCAAGAGGGACAGGTCAATGAGCAGTTCTTC

j_gene: TRBJ1-2
d_gene: -
v_gene: TRBV7-9
CDR3aa: CASSLSPGQKGGYTF
CDR3nt: TGTGCCAGCAGCTTATCCCCGGGACAAAAGGGAGGCTACACCTTC

j_gene: TRBJ2-5
d_gene: -
v_gene: TRBV5-1
CDR3aa: CASSLGWARDQETQYF
CDR3nt: TGCGCCAGCAGCTTGGGTTGGGCCAGGGATCAGGAGACCCAGTACTTC

j_gene: TRBJ2-2
d_gene: -
v_gene: TRBV7-2
CDR3aa: CASSSFLVREFNTGELFF
CDR3nt: TGTGCCAGCAGCAGTTTCCTAGTCAGGGAATTTAACACCGGGGAGCTGTTTTTT

j_gene: TRBJ2-1
d_gene: TRBD1
v_gene: TRBV27
CDR3aa: CASSLKAGQGNNEQFF
CDR3nt: TGTGCCAGCAGTTTAAAAGCCGGACAGGGGAACAATGAGCAGTTCTTC

j_gene: TRBJ1-5
d_gene: -
v_gene: TRBV27
CDR3aa: CASSSGSNQPQHF
CDR3nt: TGTGCCAGCAGCTCAGGTAGCAATCAGCCCCAGCATTTT

j_gene: TRBJ1-4
d_gene: TRBD1
v_gene: TRBV7-9
CDR3aa: CASSLGQINEKLFF
CDR3nt: TGTGCCAGCAGCTTGGGACAGATTAATGAAAAACTGTTTTTT